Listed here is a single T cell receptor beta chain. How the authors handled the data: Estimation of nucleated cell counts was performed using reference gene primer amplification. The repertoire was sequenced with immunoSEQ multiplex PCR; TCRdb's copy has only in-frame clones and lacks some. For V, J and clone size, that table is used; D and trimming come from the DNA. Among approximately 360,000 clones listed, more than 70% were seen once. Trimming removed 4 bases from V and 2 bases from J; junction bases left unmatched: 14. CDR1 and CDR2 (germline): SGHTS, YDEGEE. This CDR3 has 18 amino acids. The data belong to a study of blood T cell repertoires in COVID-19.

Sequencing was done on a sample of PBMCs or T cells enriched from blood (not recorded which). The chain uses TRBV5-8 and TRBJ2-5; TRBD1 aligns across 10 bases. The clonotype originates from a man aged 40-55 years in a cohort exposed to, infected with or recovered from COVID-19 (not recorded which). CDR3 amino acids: CASSGGTGVDSSQETQYF. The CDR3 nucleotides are TGTGCCAGCAGCGGCGGGACAGGGGTCGACTCCTCTCAAGAGACCCAGTACTTC.